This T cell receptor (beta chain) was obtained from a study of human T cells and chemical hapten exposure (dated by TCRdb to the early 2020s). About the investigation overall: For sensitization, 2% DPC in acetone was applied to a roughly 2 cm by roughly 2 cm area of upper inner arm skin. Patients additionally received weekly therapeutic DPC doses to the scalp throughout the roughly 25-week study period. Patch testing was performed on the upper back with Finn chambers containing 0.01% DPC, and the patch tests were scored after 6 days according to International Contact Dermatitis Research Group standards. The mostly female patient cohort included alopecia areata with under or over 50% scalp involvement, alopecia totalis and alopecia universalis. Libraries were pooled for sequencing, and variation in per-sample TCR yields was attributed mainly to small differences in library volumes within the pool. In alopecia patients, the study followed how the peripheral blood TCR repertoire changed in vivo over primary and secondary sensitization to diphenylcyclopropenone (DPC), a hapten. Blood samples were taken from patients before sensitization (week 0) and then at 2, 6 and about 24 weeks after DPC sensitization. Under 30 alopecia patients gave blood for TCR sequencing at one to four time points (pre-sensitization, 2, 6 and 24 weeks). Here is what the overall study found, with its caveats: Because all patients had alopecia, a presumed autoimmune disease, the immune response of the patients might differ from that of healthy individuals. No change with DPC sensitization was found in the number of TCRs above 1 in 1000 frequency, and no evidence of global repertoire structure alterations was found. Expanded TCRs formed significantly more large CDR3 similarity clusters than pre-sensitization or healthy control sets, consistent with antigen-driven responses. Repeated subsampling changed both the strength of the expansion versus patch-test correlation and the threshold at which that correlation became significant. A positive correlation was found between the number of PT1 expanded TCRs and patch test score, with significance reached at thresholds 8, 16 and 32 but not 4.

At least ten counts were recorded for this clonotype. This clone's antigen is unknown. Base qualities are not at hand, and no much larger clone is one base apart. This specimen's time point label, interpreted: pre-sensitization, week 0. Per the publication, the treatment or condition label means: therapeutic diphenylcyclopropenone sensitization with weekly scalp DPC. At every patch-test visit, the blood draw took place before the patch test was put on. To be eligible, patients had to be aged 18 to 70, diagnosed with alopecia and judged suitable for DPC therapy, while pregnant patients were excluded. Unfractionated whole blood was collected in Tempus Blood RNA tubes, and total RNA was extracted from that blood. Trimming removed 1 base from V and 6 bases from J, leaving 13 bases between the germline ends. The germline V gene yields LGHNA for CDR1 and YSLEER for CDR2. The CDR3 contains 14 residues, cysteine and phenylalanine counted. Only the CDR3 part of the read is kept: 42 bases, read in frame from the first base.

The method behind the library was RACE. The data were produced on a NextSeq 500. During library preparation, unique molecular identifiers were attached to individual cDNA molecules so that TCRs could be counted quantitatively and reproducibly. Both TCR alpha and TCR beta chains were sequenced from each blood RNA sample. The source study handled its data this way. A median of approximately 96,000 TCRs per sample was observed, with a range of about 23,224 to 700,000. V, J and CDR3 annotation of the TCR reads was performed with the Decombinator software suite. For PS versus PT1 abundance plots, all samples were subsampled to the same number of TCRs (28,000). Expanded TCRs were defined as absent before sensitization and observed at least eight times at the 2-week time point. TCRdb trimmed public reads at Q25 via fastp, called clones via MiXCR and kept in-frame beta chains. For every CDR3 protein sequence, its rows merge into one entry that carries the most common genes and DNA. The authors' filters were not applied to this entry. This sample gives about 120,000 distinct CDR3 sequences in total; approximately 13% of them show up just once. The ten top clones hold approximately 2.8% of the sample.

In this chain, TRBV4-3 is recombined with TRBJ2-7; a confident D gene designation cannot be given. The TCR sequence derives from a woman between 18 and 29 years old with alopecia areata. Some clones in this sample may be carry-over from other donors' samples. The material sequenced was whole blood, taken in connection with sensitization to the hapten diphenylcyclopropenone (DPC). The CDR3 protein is CASSQGRGNIEQYF. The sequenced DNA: TGCGCCAGCAGCCAAGGGCGAGGCAACATCGAGCAGTACTTC.